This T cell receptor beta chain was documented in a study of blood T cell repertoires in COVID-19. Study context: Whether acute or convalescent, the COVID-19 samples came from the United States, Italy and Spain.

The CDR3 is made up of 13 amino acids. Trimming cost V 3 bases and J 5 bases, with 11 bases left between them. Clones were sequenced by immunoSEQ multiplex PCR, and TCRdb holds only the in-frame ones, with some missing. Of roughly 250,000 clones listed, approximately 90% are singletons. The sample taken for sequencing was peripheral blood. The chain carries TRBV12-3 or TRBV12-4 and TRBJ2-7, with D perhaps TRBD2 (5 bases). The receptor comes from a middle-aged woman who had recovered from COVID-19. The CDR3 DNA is TGTGCCAGCAGTTTGACGAGGGTCCACGAGCAGTACTTC. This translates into CASSLTRVHEQYF.